The next 8 T cell receptor beta chains were all read from a single sample in a study of cytomegalovirus exposure and HLA in healthy donors. Clones were sequenced by immunoSEQ multiplex PCR, and TCRdb holds only the in-frame ones, with some missing. The top ten clones hold approximately 20% of a sample with about 150,000 clones, around 88% of them seen once. Sequenced: PBMCs. These receptors were collected from a man aged 18 to 30 in good health and CMV-seropositive.

This chain joins TRBV7-9 and TRBJ1-1, with D perhaps matching TRBD1 (5 bases). The ends were cut back, 2 bases at V and 7 bases at J, with 8 bases in the middle. The germline V gene encodes CDR1 SEHNR and CDR2 FQNEAQ (reference sequence). The CDR3 contains 12 residues. CDR3 protein: CASSLYTGEAFF. In DNA form, the CDR3 reads TGTGCCAGCAGCTTATACACAGGTGAAGCTTTCTTT.

The chain is built from TRBV11-2 and TRBJ2-3, with no clear D. V was cut by 0 bases and J by 6 bases, with 7 bases left in between. The germline gives CDR1 SGHAT, CDR2 FQNNGV. The CDR3 extends over 13 amino acids. The CDR3 here is CASSLDPSDTQYF. CDR3 nucleotides: TGTGCCAGCAGCTTAGACCCGAGCGATACGCAGTATTTT.

The rearrangement links TRBV4-3 to TRBJ1-1, with no clear D. CDR1 LGHNA and CDR2 YSLEER come from the germline V gene. V dropped 1 base and J dropped 1 base, with 7 bases sitting between them. There are 14 residues in the CDR3. The CDR3 sequence is CASSQGHRNTEAFF. The CDR3 nucleotides read TGCGCCAGCAGCCAAGGTCATAGGAACACTGAAGCTTTCTTT.

The V call is TRBV9, the J call TRBJ2-1; D perhaps matches TRBD1 (6 bases). V lost 0 bases to trimming and J lost 7 bases, with 14 bases between them. From germline, CDR1 is SGDLS and CDR2 YYNGEE. This CDR3 spans 15 amino acids. CDR3 amino acids: CASSVGGGEGNEQFF. The CDR3, as DNA: TGTGCCAGCAGCGTAGGTGGGGGCGAGGGGAATGAGCAGTTCTTC.

This clone appeared many times. The chain employs TRBV13 and TRBJ1-2; 7 bases map to TRBD1. The germline gives CDR1 PRHDT, CDR2 FYEKMQ (reference sequence). The length of the CDR3 is 15 residues. V shed 1 base and J 3 bases; nucleotides not matched to a gene: 5. The CDR3 sequence is CASSLEGGGDYGYTF. CDR3 bases: TGTGCCAGCAGCTTAGAAGGGGGCGGTGACTATGGCTACACCTTC.

The chain recombines TRBV6-5 with TRBJ1-1; 7 bases fit TRBD1. This CDR3 region has 14 residues. After removal of 6 bases from V and 1 base from J, the junction contained 5 bases not matched to a gene. The germline V gene has CDR1 MNHEY and CDR2 SVGAGI. The CDR3 sequence is CASSTGQTNTEAFF. The CDR3 nucleotides are TGTGCCAGCAGCACGGGACAGACGAACACTGAAGCTTTCTTT.

The genes are TRBV6-5 and TRBJ1-1, with 8 bases lining up with TRBD1. This CDR3 is built from 13 residues. Trimming cost V 5 bases and J 4 bases; bases outside gene matches: 3. CDR1 MNHEY and CDR2 SVGAGI come from the germline V gene. For the CDR3, the DNA is TGTGCCAGCAGTGTTACAGGGGGCACTGAAGCTTTCTTT. Translation: CASSVTGGTEAFF.

Only one count was recorded for this clone. V is TRBV6-5 and J is TRBJ1-3; no firm D call. Trimming removed 0 bases from V and 3 bases from J, with 9 bases in between. Germline assignment: CDR1 MNHEY and CDR2 SVGAGI. The CDR3 runs 15 residues. The CDR3 protein is CASSYSPEGGNTIYF. CDR3 bases: TGTGCCAGCAGTTACTCTCCCGAGGGTGGAAACACCATATATTTT.